One and the same sample provided the 30 T cell receptor beta chains below, sequenced in a study of blood T cell repertoires in COVID-19. Clones were sequenced by immunoSEQ multiplex PCR, and TCRdb holds only the in-frame ones, with some missing. In the table there are 250,000 or so clones, just under 90% of which are singletons. What was sequenced was PBMCs or T cells enriched from blood (not recorded which). The receptors stem from a woman between 25 and 40 years old with acute COVID-19.

The chain carries TRBV4-1 and TRBJ1-6, with 7 bases fitting TRBD1. The CDR3 runs to 15 residues. Germline CDR1 is MGHRA and CDR2 is YSYEKL. The V gene end was trimmed by 4 bases and the J gene end by 6 bases; junction bases not matched to a gene: 6. The CDR3 loop reads CASSPGDRANSPLHF. The DNA for the CDR3 is TGCGCCAGCAGCCCCGGAGACAGGGCTAATTCACCCCTCCACTTT.

The rearrangement joins TRBV24-1 to TRBJ2-1, with 7 bases matching TRBD1. The V and J ends lost 6 bases and 3 bases, in that order; junction bases with no gene match: 4. Per the germline V gene, CDR1 is KGHDR and CDR2 is SFDVKD. CDR3 length: 14 amino acids. The CDR3, as DNA: TGTGCCACCAGTCCCGGGACAGACTACAATGAGCAGTTCTTC. Translated, it gives CATSPGTDYNEQFF.

The chain combines TRBV14 with TRBJ2-5; perhaps TRBD2 as D (5 bases). Trimming removed 4 bases at V and 5 bases at J, with 8 bases between. This CDR3 comprises 12 residues. Looked up from germline, CDR1 is SGHDN and CDR2 is FVKESK. CDR3: CASSPRGETQYF. Here the CDR3 DNA reads TGTGCCAGCAGCCCCCGAGGGGAGACCCAGTACTTC. The full variable domain, rest sourced from reference TRBV14 and TRBJ2-5, is EAGVTQFPSHSVIEKGQTVTLRCDPISGHDNLYWYRRVMGKEIKFLLHFVKESKQDESGMPNNRFLAERTGGTYSTLKVQPAELEDSGVYFCASSPRGETQYFGPGTRLLVL.

CDR3: CASSHDFGGSTSTDTQYF. CDR3 bases: TGTGCCAGCAGCCACGATTTCGGAGGGTCCACTAGCACAGATACGCAGTATTTT. The chain combines TRBV14 with TRBJ2-3; a possible D gene is TRBD2 (6 bases). V lost 3 bases, J lost 0 bases, and 19 bases lay in between. In germline, CDR1 is SGHDN, CDR2 FVKESK. CDR3 length: 18 residues.

V and J are TRBV12-3 or TRBV12-4 and TRBJ2-1; possibly TRBD2 for D (6 bases). The germline V and J ends were trimmed by 7 bases and 7 bases, with 14 bases remaining between them. The CDR3 runs 13 residues. Here the CDR3 DNA reads TGTGCCAGCACCCCTTGGGGGAGGAATGAGCAGTTCTTC. It specifies CASTPWGRNEQFF.

CDR3 in DNA: TGTGCCATCAGTGAGACCGGGACTAGCGGTTACGAGCAGTACTTC. Translated: CAISETGTSGYEQYF. The rearrangement links TRBV10-3 to TRBJ2-7; the match to TRBD2 covers 11 bases. CDR1 and CDR2 (germline): ENHRY, SYGVKD. V lost 2 bases to trimming and J lost 4 bases; unmatched junction nucleotides: 4. The CDR3 spans 15 residues.

The J gene is TRBJ1-2, the V gene TRBV12-3 or TRBV12-4, with D unclear. The CDR3 length is 13 residues. Deletions cut 5 bases from V and 3 bases from J, with 10 bases between. The DNA of the CDR3 is TGTGCCAGCAGTACATCACGTTACTATGGCTACACCTTC. It is translated as CASSTSRYYGYTF.

V gene TRBV11-2 combines with J gene TRBJ1-1; weak D call: TRBD1 (5 bases). CDR3 length equals 13 residues. Per the germline V gene, CDR1 is SGHAT and CDR2 is FQNNGV. Trimming left V 0 bases short and J 3 bases short, with 5 bases between. DNA for the CDR3: TGTGCCAGCAGCTTAGAGGGGCACACTGAAGCTTTCTTT. It translates to CASSLEGHTEAFF.

This clone appeared a few times. In the same sample, other DNA sequences code for this CDR3. V gene TRBV7-9 combines with J gene TRBJ1-1; the match to TRBD1 covers 8 bases. The length of the CDR3 is 15 residues. J lost 0 bases, V lost 5 bases, and 5 bases had no gene match. In germline, CDR1 is SEHNR, CDR2 FQNEAQ (reference sequence). The DNA of the CDR3 is TGTGCCAGCAGCGCACAGGGGGACTTGAACACTGAAGCTTTCTTT. Protein: CASSAQGDLNTEAFF.

The V call is TRBV27, the J call TRBJ2-1; 14 bases line up with TRBD2. The CDR3 runs to 15 residues. Germline V gene lookup returns CDR1 MNHEY and CDR2 SMNVEV (reference sequence). V was pared by 5 bases and J by 10 bases, with 7 bases of the junction left unmatched. The CDR3 bases are TGTGCCAGCAGTGATCCGGGACTAGCGGGAGACGAGCAGTTCTTC. This gives the protein CASSDPGLAGDEQFF.

Turning to this clone: The same CDR3 arises from other DNA sequences in this sample as well. This chain uses TRBV28 with TRBJ2-7; 10 nucleotides align to TRBD2. CDR1 and CDR2 from the germline V gene are MDHEN and SYDVKM. This CDR3 contains 14 residues. Unmatched junction bases numbered 0, after V lost 4 bases and J lost 0 bases. DNA for the CDR3: TGTGCCAGCAGTTCTAGCGGGAGCTCCTACGAGCAGTACTTC. Protein sequence: CASSSSGSSYEQYF.

V usage is TRBV10-2 and J usage is TRBJ2-1; the D gene is possibly TRBD2 (6 bases). The ends were cut back, 4 bases at V and 2 bases at J, with 12 bases in the middle. The germline CDR1 and CDR2 sequences are WSHSY and SAAADI. This CDR3 is built from 15 residues. CDR3 loop: CASSAYRGTYNEQFF. The DNA of the CDR3 is TGCGCCAGCAGTGCCTATCGGGGGACCTACAATGAGCAGTTCTTC.

The rearrangement links TRBV10-3 to TRBJ1-2; 10 bases are a match to TRBD1. V gave up 5 bases and J gave up 3 bases; unmatched junction bases: 3. The CDR3 runs 14 residues. Germline V gene data show CDR1 as ENHRY and CDR2 as SYGVKD. The CDR3 nucleotides read TGTGCCATCAGTCCCGGACAGGGGGACTATGGCTACACCTTC. Translating gives CAISPGQGDYGYTF.

This clone was counted once. The rearrangement joins TRBV13 to TRBJ2-7; D might be TRBD1 (5 bases). Germline CDR1 reads PRHDT; CDR2 reads FYEKMQ (reference sequence). V was clipped by 0 bases and J by 2 bases, with 8 bases between them. This CDR3 is 14 amino acids long. Written as DNA, the CDR3 is TGTGCCAGCAGCTTAGGGACAGCCACCTACGAGCAGTACTTC. Translated, it gives CASSLGTATYEQYF.

The chain employs TRBV15 and TRBJ2-5; a weak D match, TRBD1 (6 bases). CDR3 length equals 13 residues. Per germline, CDR1 LNHNV and CDR2 YYDKDF (reference sequence). Trimming shortened V by 9 bases and J by 1 base, and 12 bases separated the two germline ends. The CDR3 nucleotides are TGTGCCACAGAGGGACACTCCCAAGAGACCCAGTACTTC. Translating it yields CATEGHSQETQYF.

In this sample, this clone turned up once. The same CDR3 arises from other DNA sequences in this sample as well. The genes are TRBV7-2 and TRBJ2-1, with 15 bases fitting TRBD2. This CDR3 contains 15 residues. Trimming cost V 6 bases and J 7 bases; bases outside gene matches: 4. Germline CDR1 is SGHTA and CDR2 is FQGNSA. The CDR3 region is CASSLGLAGGNEQFF. DNA of the CDR3: TGTGCCAGCAGTCTAGGACTAGCGGGAGGGAATGAGCAGTTCTTC. The whole variable domain, filled in from reference TRBV7-2 and TRBJ2-1, reads GAGVSQSPSNKVTEKGKDVELRCDPISGHTALYWYRQSLGQGLEFLIYFQGNSAPDKSGLPSDRFSAERTGGSVSTLTIQRTQQEDSAVYLCASSLGLAGGNEQFFGPGTRLTVL.

This rearrangement joins TRBV29-1 to TRBJ2-7; the match to TRBD1 covers 10 bases. J was trimmed by 7 bases and V by 0 bases; bases with no gene match: 9. The CDR3 is 15 residues long. CDR1 and CDR2 from the germline V gene are SQVTM and ANQGSEA. CDR3 coding DNA: TGCAGCGTTGAAGATCCTAGGACAGGGGGTGATGAGCAGTACTTC. It specifies CSVEDPRTGGDEQYF.

The V gene is TRBV18, the J gene TRBJ2-1; 9 bases agree with TRBD1. V was clipped by 3 bases and J by 7 bases; unmatched bases: 1. Per germline, CDR1 KGHSH and CDR2 LQKENI. This CDR3 has 13 amino acids. The CDR3 nucleotides read TGTGCCAGCTCACCTGGACAGGGGAATGAGCAGTTCTTC. It yields the protein CASSPGQGNEQFF.

This chain uses TRBV27 with TRBJ1-2; 8 nucleotides agree with TRBD1. With 6 bases clipped from V and 3 bases from J, the junction kept 3 bases outside the gene matches. CDR1 MNHEY and CDR2 SMNVEV come from the germline V gene (reference sequence). The CDR3 totals 13 residues. The CDR3: CASSLQGDYGYTF. CDR3 DNA: TGTGCCAGCAGCTTACAGGGGGACTATGGCTACACCTTC.

In the case of this clone: Distinct nucleotide sequences in the sample also encode this CDR3. The chain couples TRBV11-3 to TRBJ2-1, with D tentatively TRBD1 (5 bases). V shed 1 base and J shed 3 bases, with 7 bases lying between them. Germline V gives CDR1 SGHNT, CDR2 YENEEA. The CDR3 extends over 14 amino acids. Written as DNA, the CDR3 is TGTGCCAGCAGCTTAGGGCAGGGCTACAATGAGCAGTTCTTC. Protein: CASSLGQGYNEQFF.

The chain links TRBV27 to TRBJ2-1; 7 bases agree with TRBD2. CDR3 length equals 14 residues. Trimming at V came to 6 bases and at J to 7 bases, leaving 9 bases not matched to a gene. Germline V gives CDR1 MNHEY, CDR2 SMNVEV (reference sequence). The CDR3 DNA reads TGTGCCAGCAGCCAAGGGGAGGGCGAAAATGAGCAGTTCTTC. Its protein is CASSQGEGENEQFF.

This chain links TRBV28 with TRBJ2-1; a possible D gene is TRBD2 (6 bases). The CDR3 has 16 amino acids. Deletions cut 6 bases from V and 0 bases from J, with 15 bases between. Germline lookup yields CDR1 MDHEN and CDR2 SYDVKM. CDR3 nucleotide sequence: TGTGCCAGCAGACCGGAGGGTTTCAGCTCCTACAATGAGCAGTTCTTC. Translating it yields CASRPEGFSSYNEQFF.

This clone was seen only once. V usage is TRBV2 and J usage is TRBJ2-1, with no clear D. The V end lost 6 bases, the J end lost 8 bases, and 5 bases lay between the germline ends. CDR1 is SNHLY and CDR2 is FYNNEI in the germline V gene. CDR3 size: 10 residues. The CDR3 bases are TGTGCCAGCAGCCTTTATGAGCAGTTCTTC. Its protein is CASSLYEQFF.

This chain uses TRBV28 with TRBJ2-1, with D perhaps matching TRBD2 (6 bases). The germline V gene has CDR1 MDHEN and CDR2 SYDVKM. The CDR3 length is 14 residues. V was trimmed by 8 bases and J by 0 bases, leaving 11 bases between them. Here the CDR3 reads CASLASYSYNEQFF. CDR3 sequence (DNA): TGTGCCAGCCTAGCGTCATACTCCTACAATGAGCAGTTCTTC.

This chain joins TRBV5-4 and TRBJ2-3; D is perhaps TRBD2 (6 bases). Germline CDR1 is SGHNT and CDR2 is YYREEE (reference sequence). CDR3 length equals 16 residues. Trimming shortened V by 6 bases and J by 0 bases, and 17 bases separated the two germline ends. Written as DNA, the CDR3 is TGTGCCAGCACCTCCTGGGGGAGGCTCAGCACAGATACGCAGTATTTT. It translates to CASTSWGRLSTDTQYF. The whole variable domain, remainder taken from reference TRBV5-4 and TRBJ2-3, is ETGVTQSPTHLIKTRGQQVTLRCSSQSGHNTVSWYQQALGQGPQFIFQYYREEENGRGNFPPRFSGLQFPNYSSELNVNALELDDSALYLCASTSWGRLSTDTQYFGPGTRLTVL.

The gene calls are TRBV19 and TRBJ1-6; no reliable D call. The CDR3 length is 14 residues. Germline CDR1 reads LNHDA; CDR2 reads SQIVND (reference sequence). V was pared by 7 bases and J by 9 bases, with 16 bases between. CDR3 residues: CASMPGKWSSPLHF. CDR3 in DNA: TGTGCCAGTATGCCCGGGAAATGGAGTTCACCCCTCCACTTT.

This chain uses TRBV5-6 with TRBJ2-7; TRBD2 might be the D (6 bases). CDR1 and CDR2 (germline): SGHDT, YYEEEE. Trimming removed 0 bases from V and 5 bases from J, with 12 bases in between. The CDR3 is made up of 14 amino acids. In DNA form, the CDR3 reads TGTGCCAGCAGCTTGGGCGGGGCTAGGCACGAGCAGTACTTC. The encoded protein is CASSLGGARHEQYF.

The chain employs TRBV5-1 and TRBJ2-7; TRBD1 matches at 10 bases. V lost 4 bases, J lost 4 bases, and 11 bases stayed unmatched. This CDR3 is built from 16 residues. Germline CDR1 is SGHRS and CDR2 is YFSETQ. CDR3: CASSHQTGTGEYEQYF. Here the CDR3 DNA reads TGCGCCAGCAGCCACCAAACCGGGACAGGGGAATACGAGCAGTACTTC.

J is TRBJ2-7 and V is TRBV18, with 8 bases matching TRBD1. V dropped 4 bases and J dropped 5; count of bases not matched to a gene: 10. The CDR3 has 15 amino acids. Germline loops: CDR1 KGHSH, CDR2 LQKENI. CDR3 in amino acids: CASSLNRQGPDEQYF. CDR3 nucleotides: TGTGCCAGCTCACTCAACCGACAGGGGCCCGACGAGCAGTACTTC.

This rearrangement joins TRBV19 to TRBJ1-1; 7 bases agree with TRBD1. J lost 11 bases, V lost 8 bases, and 5 bases had no gene match. This CDR3 spans 10 amino acids. Germline CDR1 and CDR2: LNHDA and SQIVND (reference sequence). The CDR3 nucleotides are TGTGCCAGTGGCACAGGGGCCGCTTTCTTT. Translating gives CASGTGAAFF.